This T cell receptor beta chain was observed in a study of shared clonotypes between healthy human individuals. Points from the study as a whole: With few donors, the genetic and exposure-history diversity represented was limited.

Naive CD4+ cells were CD45RA-selected; the remaining cells were memory. This clone was observed once. The target antigen is unknown. Sorted subsets were amplified in replicate PCRs using 200 ng DNA, roughly 30,000 T cell genomes. This table comes from immunoSEQ multiplex PCR, and its TCRdb copy is limited to in-frame clones, with some not included. The sample consists of some 2,500,000 clones, approximately 94% of them appearing once. This TCR was sampled from a man between 18 and 35 years old in good health. Some clones in this sample may be carry-over from other donors' samples. The sequencing input was naive CD4+ T cells from PBMCs. Subset described: CD45RA+ positively selected.

The CDR3 here is CASSPQGSGQPQHF. As DNA, the CDR3 is TGCGCCAGCAGCCCGCAGGGGTCTGGTCAGCCCCAGCATTTT. The V and J genes are TRBV5-1 and TRBJ1-5; tentatively, D is TRBD1 (6 bases). This CDR3 spans 14 amino acids. Germline V CDR1 and CDR2: SGHRS, YFSETQ. Trimming shortened V by 4 bases and J by 6 bases, and 14 bases separated the two germline ends.